The source of this T cell receptor (beta chain) is a study of T cell repertoires in cytomegalovirus infection. Whole-study context: Public TCR beta signature analysis indicated the presence of both CMV infection and matching HLA type. Study results and caveats: Based on cumulative public TCR beta family frequency, carriers of CMV plus the relevant HLA were identified. In two of eight donors, the top clonotype was HLA-C-restricted CMV-specific.

Per the germline V gene, CDR1 is LNHDA and CDR2 is SQIVND (reference sequence). The CDR3 runs to 15 residues. The V end lost 6 bases, the J end lost 3 bases, and 15 bases lay between the germline ends. TCRdb processed the reads anew with MiXCR; each CDR3 protein has one entry. The sample consists of roughly 920,000 distinct CDR3 sequences, approximately 33% of them appearing once. This clonotype showed up just a few times. Antigen: not known. This chain uses TRBV19 with TRBJ1-5, with D possibly being TRBD1 (6 bases). The receptor's source is a human donor in good health (CMV status not recorded). Some clones in this sample may be carry-over from other donors' samples. The material was cultured CD8+ T cells from PBMCs, obtained from culture after CMV antigen stimulation. The CDR3 sequence is CASSPTGSNNQPQHF. The CDR3 DNA is TGTGCCAGTAGCCCAACAGGGAGTAACAATCAGCCCCAGCATTTT.